Below are 7 T cell receptor beta chains sequenced from a single sample in a study of blood T cell repertoires in COVID-19. Sequencing was performed with immunoSEQ multiplex PCR; in TCRdb, only in-frame clones are kept and a portion is missing. The data hold more than 45,000 clones, with roughly nine tenths observed a single time. The sequenced material came from peripheral blood. These receptors were taken from a man between 65 and 80 years old with acute or convalescent COVID-19.

V gene TRBV14 combines with J gene TRBJ1-1; no reliable D call. V was shortened by 4 bases and J by 7 bases, with 13 bases between the two germline ends. This CDR3 comprises 13 residues. CDR1 is SGHDN and CDR2 is FVKESK in the germline V gene. The CDR3 here is CASSRWGDHEAFF. The CDR3 DNA reads TGTGCCAGCAGCCGGTGGGGAGATCATGAAGCTTTCTTT.

This clone was seen once. No DNA is shown, since the ends of the CDR3 on it are uncertain; the CDR3 is the one TCRdb lists. The V call is TRBV5-1, the J call TRBJ2-7; the DNA was not used to check the table's D call, TRBD1. Germline V gives CDR1 SGHRS, CDR2 YFSETQ. The CDR3 has 14 amino acids, counting both end residues. The CDR3 sequence: CASSSSGQTYEQYF.

The chain employs TRBV5-6 and TRBJ2-5, with 12 positions matching TRBD2. V shed 6 bases, J shed 5 bases, and the junction held 8 bases outside the gene matches. This CDR3 region has 15 residues. CDR1 is SGHDT, CDR2 YYEEEE, per germline. CDR3 DNA sequence: TGTGCCAGCAACACTCTAGCGGGGGGGCCGGAGACCCAGTACTTC. As protein: CASNTLAGGPETQYF.

This clone occurred once. V is TRBV19 and J is TRBJ1-2, with TRBD1 matching 7 bases. From germline, CDR1 is LNHDA and CDR2 SQIVND (reference sequence). Losses at the gene ends were 4 bases for V and 2 bases for J; bases not matched to a gene: 4. The CDR3 totals 14 residues. CDR3 sequence: CASSRAGGNYGYTF. The DNA for the CDR3 is TGTGCCAGTAGTAGGGCAGGGGGGAACTATGGCTACACCTTC.

The chain uses TRBV19 and TRBJ1-2, with unresolved D. Germline assignment: CDR1 LNHDA and CDR2 SQIVND (reference sequence). The length of the CDR3 is 13 residues. V dropped 6 bases and J dropped 3 bases, with 11 bases sitting between them. The CDR3 protein is CASSRDLYYGYTF. The CDR3 DNA follows: TGTGCCAGTAGCCGGGATTTGTACTATGGCTACACCTTC.

The gene calls are TRBV4-3 and TRBJ2-3; 10 bases are shared with TRBD2. This CDR3 is 17 amino acids long. Per germline, CDR1 LGHNA and CDR2 YSLEER. The V segment lost 3 bases and the J segment 5 bases; nucleotides outside the gene matches: 11. CDR3 sequence: CASSHLKSGGARDTQYF. The CDR3 DNA sequence: TGCGCCAGCAGCCACCTGAAGAGCGGGGGGGCACGAGATACGCAGTATTTT.

The chain recombines TRBV21-1 with TRBJ2-5; the tabulated D call, TRBD1, remains unverified against the DNA. TRBV21-1 has pseudogene status. This CDR3 region has 24 residues. The CDR3 spells CASSKFEWGGARKDRAPRAETQYF. In nucleotides, the CDR3 is TGTGCCAGCAGCAAATTTGAGTGGGGCGGAGCCCGGAAAGACCGGGCCCCCCGGGCGGAGACCCAGTACTTC.